The 30 T cell receptor beta chains below all came from one sample that was sequenced in a study of blood T cell repertoires in COVID-19. Method: immunoSEQ multiplex PCR; TCRdb's copy keeps in-frame clones and lacks some. The table includes approximately 240,000 clones, about 79% detected once. What was sequenced was peripheral blood. Source of these receptors: a woman between 40 and 55 years old who had recovered from COVID-19.

This chain uses TRBV7-2 with TRBJ1-5, with a weak D call TRBD1 (6 bases). The V end lost 6 bases, the J end lost 1 base, and 13 bases lay between the germline ends. CDR1 and CDR2 (germline): SGHTA, FQGNSA. This CDR3 has 15 residues. In nucleotides, the CDR3 is TGTGCCAGCAGTCGGACCACAGGGAGCAATCAGCCCCAGCATTTT. It specifies CASSRTTGSNQPQHF. The variable domain in full, completed from reference TRBV7-2 and TRBJ1-5, reads GAGVSQSPSNKVTEKGKDVELRCDPISGHTALYWYRQSLGQGLEFLIYFQGNSAPDKSGLPSDRFSAERTGGSVSTLTIQRTQQEDSAVYLCASSRTTGSNQPQHFGDGTRLSIL.

The rearrangement uses TRBV5-1 and TRBJ2-2; 7 nucleotides agree with TRBD1. Germline V gene data show CDR1 as SGHRS and CDR2 as YFSETQ. The CDR3 length is 14 residues. The J segment lost 7 bases and the V segment lost 7 bases, leaving 10 bases of the junction unmatched. CDR3 nucleotides: TGCGCCAGCGGTACAGGGGAAATTGGCGGGGAGCTGTTTTTT. Translation: CASGTGEIGGELFF.

As for this clone: This sample also contains other DNA sequences that code for the same CDR3. This chain connects TRBV6-5 to TRBJ1-3; D gene unclear. V was trimmed by 6 bases and J by 4 bases, leaving 10 bases between them. The CDR3 is 13 amino acids. CDR1 and CDR2 (germline): MNHEY, SVGAGI. CDR3 loop: CASRSPGGNTIYF. CDR3 in DNA: TGTGCCAGCAGGTCACCCGGGGGAAACACCATATATTTT.

The V call is TRBV27, the J call TRBJ1-4; D is perhaps TRBD1 (5 bases). CDR3 length: 18 residues. Germline CDR1 reads MNHEY; CDR2 reads SMNVEV (reference sequence). The ends were cut back, 2 bases at V and 0 bases at J, with 16 bases in the middle. CDR3 nucleotide sequence: TGTGCCAGCAGTTTAGTTCCTTTTACAGGAACAACTAATGAAAAACTGTTTTTT. It translates to CASSLVPFTGTTNEKLFF.

This clone was seen only a few times. The chain couples TRBV6-5 to TRBJ2-1; 10 bases are shared with TRBD1. This CDR3 spans 15 amino acids. V was clipped by 10 bases and J by 6 bases; unmatched bases: 12. Germline assignment: CDR1 MNHEY and CDR2 SVGAGI. The CDR3 nucleotides read TGTGCCAACAATCCCTTGGACAGGGGGGTCAATGAGCAGTTCTTC. Protein: CANNPLDRGVNEQFF.

This chain connects TRBV7-2 to TRBJ1-1, with TRBD1 as a possible D gene (6 bases). V was shortened by 5 bases and J by 3 bases, with 10 bases between the two germline ends. Germline V lookup: CDR1 SGHTA, CDR2 FQGNSA. This CDR3 is built from 13 residues. CDR3 bases: TGTGCCAGCAGCACAGGGAGCGACACTGAAGCTTTCTTT. Translated, it gives CASSTGSDTEAFF.

This clone occurred a few times. This sequence joins TRBV3-1 (or the pseudogene TRBV3-2) and TRBJ1-1; 8 bases align to TRBD1. Germline CDR1 LGHDT, CDR2 YNNKEL (reference sequence). CDR3 size: 14 residues. The ends lost 6 bases at V and 4 bases at J; junction bases unmatched: 7. Written as DNA, the CDR3 is TGTGCCAGCAGTCTGCAGGGGGCAGGCACTGAAGCTTTCTTT. It specifies CASSLQGAGTEAFF.

J is TRBJ2-4 and V is TRBV11-3; D is perhaps TRBD1 (6 bases). This CDR3 is built from 16 residues. CDR1 and CDR2 from the germline V gene are SGHNT and YENEEA. The V and J ends lost 1 base and 2 bases respectively, with 12 bases between them. CDR3 sequence reads: CASSLVRGQTKNIQYF. The CDR3 DNA is TGTGCCAGCAGCTTAGTCAGGGGTCAAACCAAAAACATTCAGTACTTC.

The V and J genes are TRBV10-1 and TRBJ2-4, with D tentatively TRBD1 (5 bases). Germline assignment: CDR1 WNHNN and CDR2 SYGVQD (reference sequence). The ends were cut back, 4 bases at V and 6 bases at J, with 7 bases in the middle. CDR3 size: 12 residues. The CDR3 protein is CASSAQGNIQYF. CDR3 DNA sequence: TGCGCCAGCAGTGCTCAGGGAAACATTCAGTACTTC.

This rearrangement joins TRBV28 to TRBJ1-2, with a possible D match to TRBD1 (6 bases). The germline CDR1 and CDR2 sequences are MDHEN and SYDVKM. With 4 bases removed from V and 4 bases from J, the gap between germline ends came to 10 bases. CDR3 length: 13 amino acids. The CDR3 sequence: CASSSGQFYGYTF. The CDR3 DNA reads TGTGCCAGCAGTTCTGGACAGTTCTATGGCTACACCTTC.

The V gene is TRBV5-6, the J gene TRBJ2-7; a weak D match, TRBD1 (5 bases). Looked up from germline, CDR1 is SGHDT and CDR2 is YYEEEE. V shed 0 bases and J shed 3 bases, with 13 bases lying between them. The CDR3 totals 15 residues. This chain's CDR3 is CASSLVSGISYEQYF. The CDR3 DNA reads as TGTGCCAGCAGCTTGGTCTCAGGGATCAGCTACGAGCAGTACTTC.

The chain is built from TRBV5-8 and TRBJ1-1; a weak D match, TRBD1 (6 bases). CDR1 and CDR2 from the germline V gene are SGHTS and YDEGEE. V was clipped by 0 bases and J by 3 bases, with 12 bases between them. The CDR3 has 15 residues. CDR3 protein: CASSLAGQTYTEAFF. The CDR3, as DNA: TGTGCCAGCAGCTTGGCCGGACAGACCTACACTGAAGCTTTCTTT. The whole variable domain, remainder taken from reference TRBV5-8 and TRBJ1-1, is EAGVTQSPTHLIKTRGQQATLRCSPISGHTSVYWYQQALGLGLQFLLWYDEGEERNRGNFPPRFSGRQFPNYSSELNVNALELEDSALYLCASSLAGQTYTEAFFGQGTRLTVV.

In its sample, this clone was seen once. The chain combines TRBV12-3 or TRBV12-4 with TRBJ2-1, with 8 bases that match TRBD2. This CDR3 spans 13 amino acids. After removal of 7 bases from V and 9 bases from J, the junction contained 8 bases not matched to a gene. The CDR3 spells CASIFSGVGEQFF. The CDR3 bases are TGTGCCAGCATCTTTAGCGGGGTAGGTGAGCAGTTCTTC.

J is TRBJ2-7 and V is TRBV4-1, with a possible D match to TRBD2 (6 bases). The CDR3 is 13 amino acids. CDR1 is MGHRA, CDR2 YSYEKL, per germline. V was clipped by 4 bases and J by 5 bases, with 12 bases between them. This CDR3 reads CASSRGDADEQYF. The CDR3 DNA reads as TGCGCCAGCAGCCGGGGGGATGCGGACGAGCAGTACTTC.

The genes are TRBV29-1 and TRBJ2-3; 7 positions agree with TRBD1. The CDR3 totals 13 residues. The V segment lost 5 bases and the J segment 2 bases; nucleotides outside the gene matches: 4. In germline, CDR1 is SQVTM, CDR2 ANQGSEA. CDR3 DNA: TGCAGCGTTCAGGGACAGCCCACAGATACGCAGTATTTT. This codes for CSVQGQPTDTQYF.

The genes are TRBV11-2 and TRBJ1-5, with D hard to call. The CDR3 sequence is 13 residues long. Germline V gene lookup returns CDR1 SGHAT and CDR2 FQNNGV. The V gene lost 4 bases and the J gene lost 4 bases, with 8 bases spanning the gap. CDR3 region: CASSYTPNQPQHF. The DNA of the CDR3 is TGTGCCAGCAGCTATACTCCAAATCAGCCCCAGCATTTT. The full variable domain, its missing parts supplied by reference TRBV11-2 and TRBJ1-5, is EAGVAQSPRYKIIEKRQSVAFWCNPISGHATLYWYQQILGQGPKLLIQFQNNGVVDDSQLPKDRFSAERLKGVDSTLKIQPAKLEDSAVYLCASSYTPNQPQHFGDGTRLSIL.

The chain uses TRBV10-3 and TRBJ1-5; no definite D call. The CDR3 contains 14 residues. Germline lookup yields CDR1 ENHRY and CDR2 SYGVKD. Trimming cost V 5 bases and J 5 bases, with 13 bases left between them. CDR3 in DNA: TGTGCCATCAGTTATGACTGGGAGGATCAGCCCCAGCATTTT. Residues: CAISYDWEDQPQHF.

DNA of the CDR3: TGTGCCACCAGCATTAAGTTGGGGGGGAATCAGCCCCAGCATTTT. Amino acids: CATSIKLGGNQPQHF. The J gene is TRBJ1-5, the V gene TRBV15, with a tentative D call TRBD1 (5 bases). Looked up from germline, CDR1 is LNHNV and CDR2 is YYDKDF (reference sequence). V was shortened by 4 bases and J by 4 bases, with 14 bases between the two germline ends. The CDR3 has 15 residues.

This sequence joins TRBV7-9 and TRBJ1-1, with 9 nucleotides matching TRBD1. Germline V gene lookup returns CDR1 SEHNR and CDR2 FQNEAQ (reference sequence). J lost 0 bases, V lost 3 bases, and 5 bases had no gene match. The CDR3 loop spans 16 amino acids. CDR3 nucleotides: TGTGCCAGCAGCTTTCCGGGACAGGGTATGAACACTGAAGCTTTCTTT. Translated: CASSFPGQGMNTEAFF.

This chain links TRBV13 with TRBJ1-1; 12 bases map to TRBD1. CDR3 size: 18 residues. The V segment lost 2 bases and the J segment 0 bases; nucleotides outside the gene matches: 7. Germline V gives CDR1 PRHDT, CDR2 FYEKMQ (reference sequence). CDR3 nucleotides: TGTGCCAGCAGCTTAAGCTGGGGACAGGGGGCAGTGAACACTGAAGCTTTCTTT. Translated: CASSLSWGQGAVNTEAFF.

The rearrangement joins TRBV4-3 to TRBJ2-2, with TRBD2 identical over 11 bases. The CDR3 consists of 17 residues. The V gene end was trimmed by 4 bases and the J gene end by 8 bases; junction bases not matched to a gene: 12. Germline-derived CDR1 and CDR2 are LGHNA and YSLEER. As DNA, the CDR3 is TGCGCCAGCAGCCGTTCGGTTCTAGCGGGGGGCAAGGGGGAGCTGTTTTTT. It is translated as CASSRSVLAGGKGELFF.

The rearrangement joins TRBV4-3 to TRBJ2-3; tentative D call: TRBD2 (6 bases). Germline CDR1 and CDR2: LGHNA and YSLEER. V was pared by 1 base and J by 0 bases, with 17 bases between. The CDR3 spans 18 residues. This CDR3 reads CASSQAFGGAQSTDTQYF. The CDR3 coding sequence is TGCGCCAGCAGCCAAGCCTTTGGCGGGGCGCAAAGCACAGATACGCAGTATTTT.

This clone was recorded a few times. The chain couples TRBV7-3 to TRBJ2-1; 10 nucleotides match TRBD2. Trimming cost V 5 bases and J 4 bases; bases outside gene matches: 5. From germline, CDR1 is SGHTA and CDR2 FQGTGA. This CDR3 spans 15 amino acids. The CDR3 reads CASSPTSGSYNEQFF. The CDR3 DNA is TGTGCCAGCAGCCCGACTAGCGGGTCATACAATGAGCAGTTCTTC.

On this clone itself: In the same sample, other DNA sequences code for this CDR3. This chain connects TRBV7-2 to TRBJ1-1; D is perhaps TRBD1 (6 bases). V gave up 1 base and J gave up 2 bases, with 8 bases separating them. The germline CDR1 and CDR2 sequences are SGHTA and FQGNSA. The CDR3 is 14 residues long. CDR3 nucleotide sequence: TGTGCCAGCAGCTTAGTTGGGGGCAACACTGAAGCTTTCTTT. Protein sequence: CASSLVGGNTEAFF.

The rearrangement links TRBV11-2 to TRBJ1-3, with 9 bases fitting TRBD1. The CDR3 loop spans 16 amino acids. Unmatched junction bases numbered 8, after V lost 6 bases and J lost 2 bases. CDR1 and CDR2 from the germline V gene are SGHAT and FQNNGV. CDR3 amino acids: CASSYRGQLTGNTIYF. In DNA, the CDR3 is TGTGCCAGCAGTTACAGGGGGCAATTAACTGGAAACACCATATATTTT.

Here the CDR3 reads CASSVGQATETQYF. As DNA, the CDR3 is TGTGCCAGCAGCGTGGGACAGGCAACGGAGACCCAGTACTTC. J is TRBJ2-5 and V is TRBV9; 8 nucleotides agree with TRBD1. Germline-derived CDR1 and CDR2 are SGDLS and YYNGEE. J was trimmed by 5 bases and V by 2 bases; bases with no gene match: 5. The length of the CDR3 is 14 residues.

This chain uses TRBV5-6 with TRBJ1-5; unclear D gene. In germline, CDR1 is SGHDT, CDR2 YYEEEE. The CDR3 is 16 residues long. V lost 1 base, J lost 0 bases, and 11 bases lay in between. The CDR3 protein is CASSLSESYSNQPQHF. The DNA for the CDR3 is TGTGCCAGCAGCTTGTCAGAATCTTATAGCAATCAGCCCCAGCATTTT.

The chain joins TRBV6-2 or TRBV6-3 to TRBJ2-5; 7 positions agree with TRBD2. Germline V gene data show CDR1 as MNHEY and CDR2 as SVGEGT. The junction had 7 bases not matched to a gene; V was cut back by 5 bases and J by 4 bases. The CDR3 covers 14 residues. The CDR3: CASSTTGGGETQYF. CDR3 coding DNA: TGTGCCAGCAGTACAACGGGGGGAGGAGAGACCCAGTACTTC.

The chain is built from TRBV3-1 (or the pseudogene TRBV3-2) and TRBJ1-3; D not certain. The germline V gene has CDR1 LGHDT and CDR2 YNNKEL (reference sequence). V dropped 2 bases and J dropped 0 bases, with 8 bases sitting between them. This CDR3 is built from 15 residues. The CDR3 loop reads CASSQRGNSGNTIYF. CDR3 nucleotides: TGTGCCAGCAGCCAACGGGGAAACTCTGGAAACACCATATATTTT.

The chain employs TRBV2 and TRBJ1-2, with a tentative D call TRBD1 (6 bases). Between the trimmed V and J ends, which lost 11 bases and 4 bases, there was a span of 17 bases. Germline loops: CDR1 SNHLY, CDR2 FYNNEI. CDR3 length equals 13 residues. The CDR3 is CAVGGGGLYGYTF. The CDR3, as DNA: TGTGCCGTGGGGGGGGGCGGGCTCTATGGCTACACCTTC.